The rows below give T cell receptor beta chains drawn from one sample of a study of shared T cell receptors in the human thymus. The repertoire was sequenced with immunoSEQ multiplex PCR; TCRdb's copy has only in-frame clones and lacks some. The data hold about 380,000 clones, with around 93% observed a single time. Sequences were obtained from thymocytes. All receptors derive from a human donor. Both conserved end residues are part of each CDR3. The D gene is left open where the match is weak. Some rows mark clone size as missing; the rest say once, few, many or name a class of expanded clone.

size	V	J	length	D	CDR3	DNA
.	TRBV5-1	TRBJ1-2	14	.	CASSLDEGLYGYTF	TGCGCCAGCAGCTTGGATGAGGGGTTATATGGCTACACCTTC
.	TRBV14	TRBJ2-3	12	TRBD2	CASRDYTDTQYF	TGTGCCAGCCGGGACTACACAGATACGCAGTATTTT
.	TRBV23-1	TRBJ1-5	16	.	CASLRVLQVRNQPQHF	TGCGCCAGCCTAAGGGTTCTACAGGTGCGCAATCAGCCCCAGCATTTT
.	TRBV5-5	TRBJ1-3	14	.	CASSLGSGLCTIYF	TGTGCCAGCAGCTTGGGGTCAGGGTTATGCACCATATATTTT
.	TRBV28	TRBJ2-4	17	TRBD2	CASANGLAGLAKNIQYF	TGTGCCAGCGCAAACGGACTAGCGGGACTAGCCAAAAACATTCAGTACTTC
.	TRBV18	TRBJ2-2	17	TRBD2	CASSTKIRTSGNGELFF	TGTGCCAGCTCAACGAAGATTAGGACTAGCGGGAACGGGGAGCTGTTTTTT
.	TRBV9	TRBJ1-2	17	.	CASSVGALETPVYGYTF	TGTGCCAGCAGCGTAGGGGCGTTGGAAACCCCGGTTTATGGCTACACCTTC
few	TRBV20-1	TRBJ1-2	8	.	CSARQFTF	TGCAGTGCAAGACAGTTTACCTTC
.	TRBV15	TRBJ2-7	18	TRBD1	CATSRVPGTANRVGEQYF	TGTGCCACCAGCAGAGTGCCAGGGACAGCCAACCGTGTGGGCGAGCAGTACTTC
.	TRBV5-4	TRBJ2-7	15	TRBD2	CASSLELAASYEQYF	TGTGCCAGCAGCTTGGAACTAGCGGCCTCCTACGAGCAGTACTTC
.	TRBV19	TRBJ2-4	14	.	CARAGTPGKNIQYF	TGTGCCAGGGCCGGGACCCCGGGGAAAAACATTCAGTACTTC
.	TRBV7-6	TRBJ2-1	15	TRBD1	CASSQGTGAQNEQFF	TGTGCCAGCAGCCAGGGGACAGGGGCGCAGAATGAGCAGTTCTTC
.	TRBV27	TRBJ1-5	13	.	CASTGRLNQPQHF	TGTGCCAGCACGGGGAGGCTGAATCAGCCCCAGCATTTT
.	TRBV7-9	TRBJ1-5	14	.	CASSLASHNQPQHF	TGTGCCAGCAGCTTAGCCAGTCATAATCAGCCCCAGCATTTT
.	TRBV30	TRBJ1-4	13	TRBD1	CAWSQGSGEKLFF	TGTGCCTGGTCACAGGGGAGTGGGGAAAAACTGTTTTTT
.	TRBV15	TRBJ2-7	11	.	CATSRQGEQYF	TGTGCCACCAGCAGACAAGGCGAGCAGTACTTC
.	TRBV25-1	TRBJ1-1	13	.	CASKRIGNTEAFF	TGTGCCAGCAAACGGATCGGGAACACTGAAGCTTTCTTT
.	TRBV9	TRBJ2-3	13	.	CASSGEITDTQYF	TGTGCCAGCAGCGGAGAGATCACAGATACGCAGTATTTT
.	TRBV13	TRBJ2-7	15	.	CASSPPGTTPYEQYF	TGTGCCAGCAGCCCCCCTGGGACCACGCCCTACGAGCAGTACTTC
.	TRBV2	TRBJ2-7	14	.	CASSGTWLSYEQYF	TGTGCCAGCAGTGGTACTTGGTTGTCCTACGAGCAGTACTTC
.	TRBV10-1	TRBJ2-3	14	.	CASSEKSRADTQYF	TGCGCCAGCAGTGAGAAATCGAGGGCAGATACGCAGTATTTT
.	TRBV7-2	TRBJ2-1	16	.	CASSLGTASSYNEQFF	TGTGCCAGCAGCTTAGGCACGGCCAGCTCCTACAATGAGCAGTTCTTC
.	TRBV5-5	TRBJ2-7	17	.	CASSLRRGLGGFYEQYF	TGTGCCAGCAGCTTACGACGCGGCCTCGGAGGATTCTACGAGCAGTACTTC
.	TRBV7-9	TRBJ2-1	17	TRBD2	CASSLARGGSSYNEQFF	TGTGCCAGCAGCTTAGCCCGAGGCGGGAGCTCCTACAATGAGCAGTTCTTC
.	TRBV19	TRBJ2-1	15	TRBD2	CASSYLGTSGNEQFF	TGTGCCAGTAGCTATCTCGGGACTAGCGGGAATGAGCAGTTCTTC
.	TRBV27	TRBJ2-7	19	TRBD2	CASSLYPTLAGRSSYEQYF	TGTGCCAGCAGTTTATACCCAACTTTAGCGGGAAGGAGCTCCTACGAGCAGTACTTC
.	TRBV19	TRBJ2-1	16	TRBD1	CASSIERTGRRNEQFF	TGTGCCAGTAGTATAGAAAGGACAGGGAGGCGCAATGAGCAGTTCTTC
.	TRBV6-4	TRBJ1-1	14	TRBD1	CASSDTGGNTEAFF	TGTGCCAGCAGTGATACAGGGGGGAACACTGAAGCTTTCTTT
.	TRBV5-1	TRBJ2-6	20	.	CASSLRPQVASSSGANVLTF	TGCGCCAGCAGCTTGAGGCCTCAGGTAGCGTCCTCCTCTGGGGCCAACGTCCTGACTTTC
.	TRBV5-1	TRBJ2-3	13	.	CASSTQGTDTQYF	TGCGCCAGCAGCACGCAGGGCACAGATACGCAGTATTTT
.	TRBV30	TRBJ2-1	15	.	CAWSVRPSSYNEQFF	TGTGCCTGGAGTGTACGCCCCAGCTCCTACAATGAGCAGTTCTTC
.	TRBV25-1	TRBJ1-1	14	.	CASSEPGRVTEAFF	TGTGCCAGCAGTGAACCGGGTAGGGTCACTGAAGCTTTCTTT
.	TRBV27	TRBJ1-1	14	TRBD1	CASSLTGANTEAFF	TGTGCCAGCAGTTTGACAGGGGCTAACACTGAAGCTTTCTTT
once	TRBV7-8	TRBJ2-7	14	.	CASSLRGPTYEQYF	TGTGCCAGCAGCCTCAGGGGCCCTACTTACGAGCAGTACTTC
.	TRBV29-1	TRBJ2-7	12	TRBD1	CSIIDRAYEQYF	TGCAGCATTATCGACAGGGCCTACGAGCAGTACTTC
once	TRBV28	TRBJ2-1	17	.	CASRPPPDSNTYNEQFF	TGTGCCAGCAGACCTCCACCGGACTCAAATACCTACAATGAGCAGTTCTTC
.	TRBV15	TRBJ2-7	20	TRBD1	CATRFYTQGLLYDDGYEQYF	TGTGCCACCAGGTTTTATACACAGGGGCTGTTGTATGATGATGGATACGAGCAGTACTTC
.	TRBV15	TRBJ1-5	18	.	CATSSSWATSHSNQPQHF	TGTGCCACCAGCTCCTCCTGGGCGACGTCGCATAGCAATCAGCCCCAGCATTTT
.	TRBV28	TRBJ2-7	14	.	CASRNPDGAYEQYF	TGTGCCAGCCGCAACCCCGACGGTGCCTACGAGCAGTACTTC
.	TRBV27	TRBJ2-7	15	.	CASSPTADFPHEQYF	TGTGCCAGCAGTCCAACAGCGGACTTCCCCCACGAGCAGTACTTC